This T cell receptor beta chain was profiled in a study of monozygotic twins with inflammatory bowel disease. Germline CDR1 and CDR2: SGHDN and FVKESK. The CDR3 covers 14 residues. The study subjected TCRalpha and TCRbeta cDNA to two nested PCRs of about 15 and 9 cycles. TCRdb reprocessed the 5' RACE reads; each CDR3 protein has one entry and no DNA is given. The table gives some 330,000 distinct CDR3 sequences; the top ten clones make up more than 4.5% of it. Specimen: blood. The receptor's source is a human donor with ulcerative colitis or Crohn's disease, or a healthy co-twin of an affected twin (not recorded which). The genes are TRBV14 and TRBJ2-4; TCRdb's assignment of TRBD1 cannot be checked, as there is no DNA. This CDR3 is CASSRNRAGNIQYF. Supplemented by reference TRBV14 and TRBJ2-4, the full variable domain reads EAGVTQFPSHSVIEKGQTVTLRCDPISGHDNLYWYRRVMGKEIKFLLHFVKESKQDESGMPNNRFLAERTGGTYSTLKVQPAELEDSGVYFCASSRNRAGNIQYFGAGTRLSVL.